This T cell receptor beta chain was sequenced for a study of OX40 agonist ivuxolimab in advanced cancers. Regarding the study as a whole: Individuals who were partial responders at 0.1-3.0 mg/kg had clonal expansion that ranked among the lowest.

The CDR3 contains 14 residues. Germline V gene data show CDR1 as SGHRS and CDR2 as YFSETQ. With V trimmed by 5 bases and J by 7 bases, 7 bases remained unmatched. Produced via immunoSEQ multiplex PCR; TCRdb's table is partial and in-frame only. There are tens of thousands of clones in the sample; approximately 90% occur only once, and approximately 12% lies in the top ten. With respect to this clone: Its antigen is unidentified.

The V and J genes are TRBV5-1 and TRBJ2-1; 9 bases fit TRBD1. This TCR was sampled from an adult with an advanced solid tumor such as melanoma, head and neck, liver or kidney cancer. The starting material was CD4+ or CD8+ T cells sorted from blood, obtained in a trial of the OX40 agonist ivuxolimab. The CDR3 DNA reads as TGCGCCAGCAGTACGGACGGGACAGGGAATGAGCAGTTCTTC. It specifies CASSTDGTGNEQFF.